The entry that follows covers one T cell receptor beta chain sequence. Data came from immunoSEQ multiplex PCR; TCRdb stores just in-frame clones and leaves some out. The sample records around 31,000 clones, around 89% being singletons. This record belongs to a study of T cell changes during pregnancy in multiple sclerosis. This clonotype originated in a female donor in good health, enrolled as a control in a pregnancy study. Sequenced material: CD4+ T cells from peripheral blood mononuclear cells, taken in the third trimester of pregnancy.

CDR3 sequence (DNA): TGTGCCAGCCACGCCGGGACTAGCACCTTCGAGCAGTACTTC. Protein: CASHAGTSTFEQYF. The chain is built from TRBV10-3 and TRBJ2-7; TRBD2 agrees at 9 bases. The germline CDR1 and CDR2 sequences are ENHRY and SYGVKD. This CDR3 comprises 14 residues. The ends lost 10 bases at V and 6 bases at J; junction bases unmatched: 13.